This TCR beta chain was observed in a study of shared clonotypes between healthy human individuals. Regarding the study as a whole: The represented genetic and exposure-history diversity was limited by the small number of donors. Non-shared clonotypes were found to have lower generation probabilities than the clonotypes that were shared by all four of the sorted-subset donors.

The CDR3 loop spans 16 amino acids. Germline V CDR1 and CDR2: MDHEN, SYDVKM. V dropped 4 bases and J dropped 8; count of bases not matched to a gene: 7. Deep-level settings were used for running the assay. The table came from immunoSEQ multiplex PCR; TCRdb's copy has only in-frame clones and leaves some out. The data contain roughly 2,500,000 clones, 90% to 95% of them singletons. As regards this clone: Its antigen is currently unknown.

This clonotype was obtained from a man aged 18 to 30 in good health. Some clones in this sample may be carry-over from other donors' samples. V usage is TRBV28 and J usage is TRBJ2-1; 14 positions match TRBD2. Material for sequencing was naive CD4+ T cells from PBMCs. The sample's subset: CD45RA+ positively selected. CDR3 sequence reads: CASSSTGTSGRDEQFF. DNA for the CDR3: TGTGCCAGCAGTTCAACCGGGACTAGCGGGAGAGATGAGCAGTTCTTC.